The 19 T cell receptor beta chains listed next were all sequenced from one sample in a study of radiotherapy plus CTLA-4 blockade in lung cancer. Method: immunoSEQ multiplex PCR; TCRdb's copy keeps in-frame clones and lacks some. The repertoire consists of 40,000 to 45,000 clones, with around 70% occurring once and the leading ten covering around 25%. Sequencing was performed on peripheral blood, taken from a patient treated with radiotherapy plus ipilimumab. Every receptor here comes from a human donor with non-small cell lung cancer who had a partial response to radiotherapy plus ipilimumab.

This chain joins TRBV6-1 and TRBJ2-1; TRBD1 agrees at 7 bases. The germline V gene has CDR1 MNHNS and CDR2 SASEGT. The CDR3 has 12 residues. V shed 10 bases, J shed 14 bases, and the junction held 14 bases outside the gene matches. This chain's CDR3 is CAIGGNYFSEFF. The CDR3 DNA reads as TGTGCCATAGGGGGCAATTATTTTTCGGAGTTCTTC.

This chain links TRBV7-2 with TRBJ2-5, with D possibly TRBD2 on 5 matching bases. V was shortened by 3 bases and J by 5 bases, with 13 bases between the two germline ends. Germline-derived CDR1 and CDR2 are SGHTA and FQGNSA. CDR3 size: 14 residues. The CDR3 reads CASSLGVVGETQYF. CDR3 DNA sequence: TGTGCCAGCAGCTTGGGAGTAGTCGGCGAGACCCAGTACTTC.

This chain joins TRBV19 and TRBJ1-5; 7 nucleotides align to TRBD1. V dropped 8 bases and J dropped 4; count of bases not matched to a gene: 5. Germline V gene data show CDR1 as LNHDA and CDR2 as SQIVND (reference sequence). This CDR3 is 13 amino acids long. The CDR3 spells CASSTGLNQPQHF. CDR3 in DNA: TGTGCCAGTTCGACAGGGTTGAATCAGCCCCAGCATTTT.

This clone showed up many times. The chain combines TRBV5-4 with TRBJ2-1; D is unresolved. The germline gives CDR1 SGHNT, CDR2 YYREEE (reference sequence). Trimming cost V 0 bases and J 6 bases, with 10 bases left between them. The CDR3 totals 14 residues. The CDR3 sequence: CASSLGASPNEQFF. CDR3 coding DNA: TGTGCCAGCAGCTTGGGTGCGTCCCCCAATGAGCAGTTCTTC. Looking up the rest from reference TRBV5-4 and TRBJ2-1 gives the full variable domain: ETGVTQSPTHLIKTRGQQVTLRCSSQSGHNTVSWYQQALGQGPQFIFQYYREEENGRGNFPPRFSGLQFPNYSSELNVNALELDDSALYLCASSLGASPNEQFFGPGTRLTVL.

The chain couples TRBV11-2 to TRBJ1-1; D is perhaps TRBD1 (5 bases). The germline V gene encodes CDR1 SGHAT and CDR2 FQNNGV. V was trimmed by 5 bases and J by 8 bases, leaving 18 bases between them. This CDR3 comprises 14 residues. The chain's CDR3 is CASSHPGQGREAFF. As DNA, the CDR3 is TGTGCCAGCAGCCACCCCGGGCAGGGCCGCGAAGCTTTCTTT.

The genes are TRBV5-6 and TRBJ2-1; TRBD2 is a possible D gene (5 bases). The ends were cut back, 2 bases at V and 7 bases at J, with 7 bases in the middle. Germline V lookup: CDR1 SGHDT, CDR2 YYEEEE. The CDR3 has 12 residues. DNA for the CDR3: TGTGCCAGCAGCTTAAGGACTAATGAGCAGTTCTTC. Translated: CASSLRTNEQFF.

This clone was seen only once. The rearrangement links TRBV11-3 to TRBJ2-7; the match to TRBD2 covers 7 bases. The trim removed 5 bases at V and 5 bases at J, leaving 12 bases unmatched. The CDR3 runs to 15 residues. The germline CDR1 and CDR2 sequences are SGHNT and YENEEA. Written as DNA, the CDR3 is TGTGCCAGCAGCCCCGGGGGAGCGGGATGGAACGAGCAGTACTTC. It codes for CASSPGGAGWNEQYF.

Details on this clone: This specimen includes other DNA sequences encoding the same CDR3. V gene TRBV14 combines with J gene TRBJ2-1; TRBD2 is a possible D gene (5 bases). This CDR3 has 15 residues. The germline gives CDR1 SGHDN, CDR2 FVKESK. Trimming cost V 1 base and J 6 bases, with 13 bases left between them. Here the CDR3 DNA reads TGTGCCAGCAGCCAAGCGGCAGGAGGAGGCAATGAGCAGTTCTTC. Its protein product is CASSQAAGGGNEQFF.

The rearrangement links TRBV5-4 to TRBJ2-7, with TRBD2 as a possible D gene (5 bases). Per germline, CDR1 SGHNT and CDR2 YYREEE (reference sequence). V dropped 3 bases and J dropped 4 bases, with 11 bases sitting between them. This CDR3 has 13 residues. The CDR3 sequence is CASSSGGRYEQYF. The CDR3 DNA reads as TGTGCCAGCAGCTCCGGTGGGAGATACGAGCAGTACTTC.

CDR3 amino acids: CASKFLLQGENIQYF. The CDR3 DNA reads TGTGCCAGCAAATTTTTGTTACAGGGTGAAAACATTCAGTACTTC. V usage is TRBV6-1 and J usage is TRBJ2-4; maybe TRBD1 (6 bases). The length of the CDR3 is 15 residues. Germline CDR1 MNHNS, CDR2 SASEGT. The germline V and J ends were trimmed by 7 bases and 5 bases, with 18 bases remaining between them.

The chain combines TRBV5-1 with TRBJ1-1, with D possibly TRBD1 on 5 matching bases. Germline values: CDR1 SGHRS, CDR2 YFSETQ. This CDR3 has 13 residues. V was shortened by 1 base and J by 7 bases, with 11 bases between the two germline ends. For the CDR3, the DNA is TGCGCCAGCAGCTTGCTTGAAGGGGATGAAGCTTTCTTT. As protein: CASSLLEGDEAFF. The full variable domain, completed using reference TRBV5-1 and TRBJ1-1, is KAGVTQTPRYLIKTRGQQVTLSCSPISGHRSVSWYQQTPGQGLQFLFEYFSETQRNKGNFPGRFSGRQFSNSRSEMNVSTLELGDSALYLCASSLLEGDEAFFGQGTRLTVV.

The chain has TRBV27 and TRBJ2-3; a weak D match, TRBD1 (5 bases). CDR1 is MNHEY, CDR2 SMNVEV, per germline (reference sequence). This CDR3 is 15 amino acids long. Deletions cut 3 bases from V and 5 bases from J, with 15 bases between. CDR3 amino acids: CASSFFGAQKDTQYF. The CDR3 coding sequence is TGTGCCAGCAGTTTTTTTGGGGCGCAGAAAGATACGCAGTATTTT.

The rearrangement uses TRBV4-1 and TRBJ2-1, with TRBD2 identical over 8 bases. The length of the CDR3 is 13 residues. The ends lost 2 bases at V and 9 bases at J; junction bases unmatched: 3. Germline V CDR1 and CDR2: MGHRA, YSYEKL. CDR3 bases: TGCGCCAGCAGCCAACCAGCGGGAGCTGAGCAGTTCTTC. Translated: CASSQPAGAEQFF.

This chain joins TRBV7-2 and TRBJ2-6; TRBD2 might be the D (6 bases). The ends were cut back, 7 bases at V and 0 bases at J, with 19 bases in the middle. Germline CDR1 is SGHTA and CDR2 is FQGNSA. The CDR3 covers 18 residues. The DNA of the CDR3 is TGTGCCAGCACCGCCGGGCCTAGCGACTACTCTGGGGCCAACGTCCTGACTTTC. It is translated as CASTAGPSDYSGANVLTF.

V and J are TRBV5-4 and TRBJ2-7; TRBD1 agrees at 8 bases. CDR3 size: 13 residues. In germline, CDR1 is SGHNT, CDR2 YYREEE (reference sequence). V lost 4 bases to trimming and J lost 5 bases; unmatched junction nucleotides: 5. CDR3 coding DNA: TGTGCCAGCAGCAGCAGACAGGGGCACGAGCAGTACTTC. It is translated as CASSSRQGHEQYF.

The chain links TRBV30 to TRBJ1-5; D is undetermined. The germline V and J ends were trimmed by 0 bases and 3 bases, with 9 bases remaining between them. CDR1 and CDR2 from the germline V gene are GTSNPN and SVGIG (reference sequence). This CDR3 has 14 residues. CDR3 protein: CAWSVLNYNQPQHF. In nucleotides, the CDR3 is TGTGCCTGGAGTGTACTGAATTACAATCAGCCCCAGCATTTT.

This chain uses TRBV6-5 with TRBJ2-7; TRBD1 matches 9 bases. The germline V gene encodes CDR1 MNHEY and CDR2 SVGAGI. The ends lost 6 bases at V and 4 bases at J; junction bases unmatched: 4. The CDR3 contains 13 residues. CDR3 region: CASRQGALYEQYF. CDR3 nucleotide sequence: TGTGCCAGCAGACAGGGGGCTCTGTACGAGCAGTACTTC.

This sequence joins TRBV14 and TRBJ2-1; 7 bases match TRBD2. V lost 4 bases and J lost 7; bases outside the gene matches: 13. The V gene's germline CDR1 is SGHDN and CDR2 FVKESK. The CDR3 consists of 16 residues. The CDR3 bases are TGTGCCAGCAGCCCCAGACTAGCAGTCAGCGGGAATGAGCAGTTCTTC. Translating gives CASSPRLAVSGNEQFF.

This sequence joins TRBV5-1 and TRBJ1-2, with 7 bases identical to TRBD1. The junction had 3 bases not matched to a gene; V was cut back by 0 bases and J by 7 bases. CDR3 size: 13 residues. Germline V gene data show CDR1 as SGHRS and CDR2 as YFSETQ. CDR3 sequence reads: CASSLDRGGGYTF. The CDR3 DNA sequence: TGCGCCAGCAGCTTGGACAGGGGAGGTGGCTACACCTTC.